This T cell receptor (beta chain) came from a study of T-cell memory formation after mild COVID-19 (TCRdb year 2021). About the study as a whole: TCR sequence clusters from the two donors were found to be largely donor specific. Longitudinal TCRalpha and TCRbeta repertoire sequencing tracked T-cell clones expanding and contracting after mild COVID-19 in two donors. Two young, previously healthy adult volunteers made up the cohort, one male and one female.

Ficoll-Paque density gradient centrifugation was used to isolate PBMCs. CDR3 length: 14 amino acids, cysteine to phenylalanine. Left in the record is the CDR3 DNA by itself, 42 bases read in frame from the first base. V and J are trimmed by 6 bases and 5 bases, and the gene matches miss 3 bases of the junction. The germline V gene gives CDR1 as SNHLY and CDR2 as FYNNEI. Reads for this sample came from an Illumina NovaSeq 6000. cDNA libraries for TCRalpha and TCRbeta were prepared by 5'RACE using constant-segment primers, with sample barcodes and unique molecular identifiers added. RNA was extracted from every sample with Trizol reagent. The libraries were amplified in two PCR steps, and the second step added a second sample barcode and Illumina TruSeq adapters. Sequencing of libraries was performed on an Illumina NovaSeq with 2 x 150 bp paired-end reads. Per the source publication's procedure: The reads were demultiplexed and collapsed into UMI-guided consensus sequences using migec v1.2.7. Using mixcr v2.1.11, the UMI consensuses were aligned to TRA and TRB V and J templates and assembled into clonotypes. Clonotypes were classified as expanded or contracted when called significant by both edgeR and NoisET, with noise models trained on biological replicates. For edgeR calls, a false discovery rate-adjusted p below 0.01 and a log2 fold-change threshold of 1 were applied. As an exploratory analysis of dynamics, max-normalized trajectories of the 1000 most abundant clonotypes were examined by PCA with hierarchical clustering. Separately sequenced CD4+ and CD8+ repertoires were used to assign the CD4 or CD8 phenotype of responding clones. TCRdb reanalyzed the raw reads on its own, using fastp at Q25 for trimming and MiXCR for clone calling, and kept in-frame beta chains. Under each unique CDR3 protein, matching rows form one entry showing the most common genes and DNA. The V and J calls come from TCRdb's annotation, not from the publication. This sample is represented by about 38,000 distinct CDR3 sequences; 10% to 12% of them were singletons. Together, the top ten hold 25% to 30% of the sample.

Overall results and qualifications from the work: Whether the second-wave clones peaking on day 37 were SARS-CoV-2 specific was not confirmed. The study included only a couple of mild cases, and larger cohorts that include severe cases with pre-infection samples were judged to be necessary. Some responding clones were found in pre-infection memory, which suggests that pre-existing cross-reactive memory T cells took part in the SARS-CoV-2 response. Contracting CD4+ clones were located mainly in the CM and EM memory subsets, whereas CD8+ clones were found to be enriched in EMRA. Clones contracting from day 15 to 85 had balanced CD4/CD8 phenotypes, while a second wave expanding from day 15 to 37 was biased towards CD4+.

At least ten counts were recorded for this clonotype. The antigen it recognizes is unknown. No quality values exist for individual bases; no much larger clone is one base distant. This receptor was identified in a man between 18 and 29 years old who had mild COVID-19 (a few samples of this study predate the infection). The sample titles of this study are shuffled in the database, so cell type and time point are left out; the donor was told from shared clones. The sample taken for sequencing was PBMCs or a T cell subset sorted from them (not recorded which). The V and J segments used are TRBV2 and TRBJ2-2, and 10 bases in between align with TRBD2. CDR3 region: CASSILAGTGELFF. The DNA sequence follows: TGTGCCAGCAGCATACTAGCGGGGACCGGGGAGCTGTTTTTT.